This is a list of T cell receptor beta chains from one sample in a study of T-cell memory formation after mild COVID-19. MiXCR was run by TCRdb on the 5' RACE reads, yielding one entry per CDR3 protein. Of about 430,000 distinct CDR3 sequences listed, approximately 24% are singletons. Material for sequencing was PBMCs or a T cell subset sorted from them (not recorded which). Receptors originate from an adult woman who had mild COVID-19 (a few samples of this study predate the infection). Cell type and time point are not known. The CDR3 runs from the conserved cysteine through the conserved F or W.

J | V | length | CDR3
TRBJ2-7 | TRBV4-1 | 15 | CASSRTSSGDYEQYF
TRBJ1-5 | TRBV6-1 | 15 | CASRSGTNSNQPQHF
TRBJ2-3 | TRBV24-1 | 14 | CATRLGGGTDTQYF
TRBJ1-3 | TRBV12-3/TRBV12-4 | 16 | CASTGWRGSSGNTIYF
TRBJ2-5 | TRBV12-3/TRBV12-4 | 14 | CASSWTVSQETQYF
TRBJ1-1 | TRBV7-8 | 15 | CASSFSVSPNTEAFF
TRBJ1-2 | TRBV5-1 | 15 | CASSSPQGIGSGYTF
TRBJ2-3 | TRBV29-1 | 11 | CSVGRGDTQYF
TRBJ1-1 | TRBV6-5 | 14 | CASSYQVGATEAFF
TRBJ2-1 | TRBV20-1 | 13 | CSARAHYYNEQFF
TRBJ1-1 | TRBV10-3 | 12 | CAISARNTEAFF
TRBJ1-5 | TRBV12-3/TRBV12-4 | 14 | CASSSGQRNQPQHF
TRBJ2-5 | TRBV12-3/TRBV12-4 | 16 | CASSFPSRDYQETQYF
TRBJ2-1 | TRBV7-9 | 14 | CASSVSGRGNEQFF
TRBJ2-5 | TRBV7-9 | 16 | CASSWRGSGSQETQYF
TRBJ1-1 | TRBV4-1 | 15 | CASSQDRQANTEAFF
TRBJ1-1 | TRBV27 | 13 | CASSITGWPEAFF
TRBJ2-1 | TRBV20-1 | 14 | CSACRDYLYNEQFF
TRBJ2-1 | TRBV12-3/TRBV12-4 | 16 | CASSPRSGLAGNEQFF
TRBJ2-3 | TRBV6-2/TRBV6-3 | 17 | CASSYSREGASTDTQYF
TRBJ2-3 | TRBV7-6 | 15 | CASSLGLPSTDTQYF
TRBJ1-2 | TRBV9 | 15 | CASSVAGDPGYGYTF
TRBJ2-3 | TRBV6-6 | 12 | CASTGPRDTQYF